The 17 T cell receptor beta chains in this list originate from one sample, sequenced in a study of metastatic and nonmetastatic thyroid tumors. MiXCR was used by TCRdb to re-call the PCR reads. The data show 40,000 or so clones, over 40% seen once. All patients were treatment-naive before thyroid surgery. Sequenced: tumor tissue. These receptors all stem from a male donor with papillary thyroid cancer or a benign thyroid nodule (not recorded which). Some clones in this sample may be carry-over from other donors' samples.

This clone was observed a few times. The chain links TRBV3-1 to TRBJ1-1, with a tentative D call TRBD1 (5 bases). The germline V gene encodes CDR1 LGHDT and CDR2 YNNKEL (reference sequence). The CDR3 covers 13 residues. V lost 3 bases and J 5 bases, leaving 10 bases between the germline ends. The CDR3 region has the DNA TGTGCCAGCAGCCATGAAGGGGCTACTGAAGCTTTCTTT. As protein: CASSHEGATEAFF. The whole variable domain, remainder taken from reference TRBV3-1 and TRBJ1-1, is DTAVSQTPKYLVTQMGNDKSIKCEQNLGHDTMYWYKQDSKKFLKIMFSYNNKELIINETVPNRFSPKSPDKAHLNLHINSLELGDSAVYFCASSHEGATEAFFGQGTRLTVV.

This clone was seen repeatedly, ten times or more. The sample holds other DNA sequences that translate to the same CDR3. The rearrangement links TRBV29-1 to TRBJ2-1, with 9 bases aligning to TRBD1. CDR3 length equals 12 residues. Germline lookup yields CDR1 SQVTM and CDR2 ANQGSEA. Trimming removed 6 bases from V and 7 bases from J; junction bases left unmatched: 4. CDR3 bases: TGCAGCGTCCGACAGGGGGGGAATGAGCAGTTCTTC. Residues: CSVRQGGNEQFF.

This clone occurred a few times. The V gene is TRBV6-2 or TRBV6-3, the J gene TRBJ1-4, with no clear D. The CDR3 runs to 15 residues. Germline CDR1 reads MNHEY; CDR2 reads SVGEGT. Deletions cut 0 bases from V and 5 bases from J, with 10 bases between. The CDR3 nucleotides are TGTGCCAGCAGTTACTCGACGGCACAAAATGAAAAACTGTTTTTT. This gives the protein CASSYSTAQNEKLFF.

This clone came up a few times. The chain joins TRBV27 to TRBJ2-7; no firm D call. Germline V gene data show CDR1 as MNHEY and CDR2 as SMNVEV (reference sequence). This CDR3 is built from 15 residues. V shed 0 bases and J shed 6 bases, with 15 bases lying between them. CDR3 sequence (DNA): TGTGCCAGCAGTTTATCGTATAGTAGGAACGGCGAGCAGTACTTC. Amino acids: CASSLSYSRNGEQYF.

This clone was detected a few times. This rearrangement joins TRBV15 to TRBJ2-3, with TRBD2 as a possible D gene (6 bases). This CDR3 spans 15 amino acids. CDR1 is LNHNV and CDR2 is YYDKDF in the germline V gene (reference sequence). V shed 1 base and J shed 2 bases, with 10 bases lying between them. CDR3 nucleotides: TGTGCCACCAGCAGAGGAATAGCGGTCACAGATACGCAGTATTTT. Protein sequence: CATSRGIAVTDTQYF.

This chain connects TRBV12-3 or TRBV12-4 to TRBJ1-6, with TRBD1 as a possible D gene (5 bases). The ends were cut back, 6 bases at V and 15 bases at J, with 12 bases in the middle. This CDR3 is 11 amino acids long. The CDR3: CASSLGHLLHF. In nucleotides, the CDR3 is TGTGCCAGCAGCCTTGGACATCTCCTCCACTTT.

The chain couples TRBV9 to TRBJ2-7; a weak D match, TRBD2 (5 bases). Germline V gives CDR1 SGDLS, CDR2 YYNGEE. V shed 5 bases and J shed 6 bases, with 18 bases lying between them. CDR3 length: 14 residues. Here the CDR3 DNA reads TGTGCCAGCAGTGTAAGCGGCGGTATAGGCGAGCAGTACTTC. It yields the protein CASSVSGGIGEQYF.

This clone was counted between two and nine times. J is TRBJ1-3 and V is TRBV6-1; no reliable D call. There are 13 residues in the CDR3. V shed 0 bases and J shed 4 bases, with 4 bases lying between them. Germline V CDR1 and CDR2: MNHNS, SASEGT. The CDR3 here is CASSEADGNTIYF. The CDR3 DNA reads as TGTGCCAGCAGTGAAGCCGACGGAAACACCATATATTTT.

This clone was counted ten times or more. The chain couples TRBV30 to TRBJ1-6, with TRBD1 matching 8 bases. Germline CDR1 and CDR2: GTSNPN and SVGIG (reference sequence). With V trimmed by 0 bases and J by 6 bases, 7 bases remained unmatched. The CDR3 is 16 amino acids. The CDR3 reads CAWSVPGTGGNSPLHF. In DNA, the CDR3 is TGTGCCTGGAGTGTACCGGGAACAGGGGGTAATTCACCCCTCCACTTT. Based on the CDR3 plus reference TRBV30 and TRBJ1-6, the full variable domain is SQTIHQWPATLVQPVGSPLSLECTVEGTSNPNLYWYRQAAGRGLQLLFYSVGIGQISSEVPQNLSASRPQDRQFILSSKKLLLSDSGFYLCAWSVPGTGGNSPLHFGNGTRLTVT.

This clone was counted a few times. This chain links TRBV20-1 with TRBJ1-2; D is ambiguous. Trimming took off 3 bases at V and 4 bases at J, with 12 bases between the two ends. The CDR3 totals 13 residues. Germline CDR1 and CDR2: DFQATT and SNEGSKA (reference sequence). Here the CDR3 reads CSASPTGSYGYTF. Here the CDR3 DNA reads TGCAGTGCTAGTCCGACCGGGAGCTATGGCTACACCTTC.

The CDR3 coding sequence is TGTGCCAGCAGCCTTCAGGGGGACAGAGATAGCAATCAGCCCCAGCATTTT. It translates to CASSLQGDRDSNQPQHF. The V and J genes are TRBV7-6 and TRBJ1-5, with 7 positions matching TRBD1. The germline gives CDR1 SGHVS, CDR2 FNYEAQ. The CDR3 extends over 17 amino acids. J was trimmed by 0 bases and V by 5 bases; bases with no gene match: 10.

This chain uses TRBV6-4 with TRBJ2-1, with TRBD2 matching 11 bases. Germline V gives CDR1 MRHNA, CDR2 SNTAGT. The CDR3 is 16 residues long. V shed 2 bases and J 0 bases; nucleotides not matched to a gene: 0. As DNA, the CDR3 is TGTGCCAGCAGTGACACTAGCGGGAGCTCCTACAATGAGCAGTTCTTC. It translates to CASSDTSGSSYNEQFF.

The chain links TRBV12-3 or TRBV12-4 to TRBJ1-2; maybe TRBD1 (5 bases). Trimming left V 3 bases short and J 7 bases short, with 9 bases between. CDR3 length: 12 amino acids. CDR3 sequence reads: CASSLQGGGYTF. The CDR3 DNA sequence: TGTGCCAGCAGTTTGCAGGGAGGTGGCTACACCTTC.

This clone was observed a few times. The V call is TRBV6-1, the J call TRBJ2-2; TRBD2 is a possible D gene (6 bases). CDR1 MNHNS and CDR2 SASEGT come from the germline V gene. Between the trimmed V and J ends, which lost 7 bases and 4 bases, there was a span of 19 bases. This CDR3 is 16 amino acids long. The CDR3 here is CASTAGTMRGTGELFF. The CDR3 nucleotides are TGTGCCAGCACCGCAGGAACTATGCGGGGCACCGGGGAGCTGTTTTTT.

This clone turned up a few times. J is TRBJ2-7 and V is TRBV19, with a weak D call TRBD2 (6 bases). Between the trimmed V and J ends, which lost 3 bases and 6 bases, there was a span of 21 bases. The CDR3 runs to 16 residues. The germline gives CDR1 LNHDA, CDR2 SQIVND (reference sequence). CDR3 bases: TGTGCCAGTAGTATTCTCGGCGGAACAAACGGGGGCGAGCAGTACTTC. Amino acids: CASSILGGTNGGEQYF.

The V gene is TRBV6-1, the J gene TRBJ2-2; TRBD1 might be the D (5 bases). The CDR3 is made up of 17 amino acids. The germline CDR1 and CDR2 sequences are MNHNS and SASEGT. V lost 3 bases to trimming and J lost 5 bases, with 19 bases between them. The CDR3 loop is CASSEGRVNYRTGELFF. CDR3 bases: TGTGCCAGCAGTGAGGGCAGGGTTAATTATAGGACCGGGGAGCTGTTTTTT.

The chain joins TRBV20-1 to TRBJ1-5; 7 bases fit TRBD1. CDR3 length: 16 amino acids. V lost 3 bases, J lost 2 bases, and 10 bases stayed unmatched. Germline V gene lookup returns CDR1 DFQATT and CDR2 SNEGSKA (reference sequence). The CDR3 region is CSASPSTGVGNQPQHF. The CDR3 nucleotides read TGCAGTGCTAGCCCTTCAACAGGGGTCGGCAATCAGCCCCAGCATTTT.